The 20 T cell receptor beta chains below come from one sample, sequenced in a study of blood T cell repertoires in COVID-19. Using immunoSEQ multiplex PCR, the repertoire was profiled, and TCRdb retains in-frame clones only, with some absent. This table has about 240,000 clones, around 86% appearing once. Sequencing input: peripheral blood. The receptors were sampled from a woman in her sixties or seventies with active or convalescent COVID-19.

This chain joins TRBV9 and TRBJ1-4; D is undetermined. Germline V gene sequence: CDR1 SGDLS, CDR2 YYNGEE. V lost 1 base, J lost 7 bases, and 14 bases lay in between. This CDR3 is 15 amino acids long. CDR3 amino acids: CASSVSLGGSEKLFF. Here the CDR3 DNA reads TGTGCCAGCAGCGTATCGCTCGGCGGGAGTGAAAAACTGTTTTTT.

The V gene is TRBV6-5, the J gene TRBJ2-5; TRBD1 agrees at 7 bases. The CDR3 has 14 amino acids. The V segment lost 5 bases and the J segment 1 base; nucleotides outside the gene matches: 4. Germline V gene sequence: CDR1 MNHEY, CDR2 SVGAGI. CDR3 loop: CASSLGQAQETQYF. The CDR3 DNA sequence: TGTGCCAGCAGTCTCGGACAGGCCCAAGAGACCCAGTACTTC.

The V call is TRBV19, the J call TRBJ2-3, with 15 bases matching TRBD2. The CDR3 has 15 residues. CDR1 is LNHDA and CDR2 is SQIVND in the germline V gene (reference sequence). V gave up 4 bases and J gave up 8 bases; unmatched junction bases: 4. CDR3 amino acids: CASSRTSGGAGTQYF. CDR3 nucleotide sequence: TGTGCCAGTAGTAGGACTAGCGGGGGGGCAGGTACGCAGTATTTT. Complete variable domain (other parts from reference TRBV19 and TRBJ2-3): DGGITQSPKYLFRKEGQNVTLSCEQNLNHDAMYWYRQDPGQGLRLIYYSQIVNDFQKGDIAEGYSVSREKKESFPLTVTSAQKNPTAFYLCASSRTSGGAGTQYFGPGTRLTVL.

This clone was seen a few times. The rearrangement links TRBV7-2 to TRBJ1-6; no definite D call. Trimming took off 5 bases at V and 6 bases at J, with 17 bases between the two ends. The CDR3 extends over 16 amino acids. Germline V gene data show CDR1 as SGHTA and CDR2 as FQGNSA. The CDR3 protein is CASSPLGSWSNSPLHF. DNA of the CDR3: TGTGCCAGCAGCCCCTTAGGGAGTTGGAGTAATTCACCCCTCCACTTT.

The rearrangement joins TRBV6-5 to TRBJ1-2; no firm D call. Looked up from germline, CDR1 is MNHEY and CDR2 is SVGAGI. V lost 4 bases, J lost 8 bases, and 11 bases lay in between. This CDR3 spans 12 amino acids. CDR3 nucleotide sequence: TGTGCCAGCAGTTCCATCGGGGAAGGCTACACCTTC. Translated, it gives CASSSIGEGYTF.

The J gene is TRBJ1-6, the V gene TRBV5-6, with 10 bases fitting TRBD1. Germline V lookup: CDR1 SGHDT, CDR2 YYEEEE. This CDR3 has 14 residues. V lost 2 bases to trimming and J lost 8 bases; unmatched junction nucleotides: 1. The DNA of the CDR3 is TGTGCCAGCAGCTTCGGGACAGGGGATTCACCCCTCCACTTT. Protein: CASSFGTGDSPLHF.

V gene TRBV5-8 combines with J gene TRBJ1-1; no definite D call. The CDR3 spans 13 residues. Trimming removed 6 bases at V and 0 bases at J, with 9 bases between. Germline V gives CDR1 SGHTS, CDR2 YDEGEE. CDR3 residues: CASKEALNTEAFF. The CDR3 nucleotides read TGTGCCAGCAAAGAAGCCTTGAACACTGAAGCTTTCTTT.

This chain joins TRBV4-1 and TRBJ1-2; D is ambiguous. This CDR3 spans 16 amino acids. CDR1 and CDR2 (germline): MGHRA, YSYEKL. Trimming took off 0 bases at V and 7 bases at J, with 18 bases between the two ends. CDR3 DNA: TGCGCCAGCAGCCAAGATCTCACCGGGGTGCGAGGTGGCTACACCTTC. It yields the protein CASSQDLTGVRGGYTF.

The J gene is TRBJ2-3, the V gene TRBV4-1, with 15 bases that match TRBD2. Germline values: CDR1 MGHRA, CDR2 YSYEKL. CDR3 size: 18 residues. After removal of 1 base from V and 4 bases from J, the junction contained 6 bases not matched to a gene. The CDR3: CASSQGTSGGAGADTQYF. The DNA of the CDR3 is TGCGCCAGCAGCCAAGGGACTAGCGGGGGGGCCGGTGCAGATACGCAGTATTTT.

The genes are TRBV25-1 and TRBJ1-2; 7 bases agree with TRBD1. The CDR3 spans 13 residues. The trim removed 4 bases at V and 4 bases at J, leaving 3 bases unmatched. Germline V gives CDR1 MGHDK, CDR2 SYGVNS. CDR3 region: CASSGGTAYGYTF. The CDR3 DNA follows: TGTGCCAGCAGTGGGGGGACAGCCTATGGCTACACCTTC.

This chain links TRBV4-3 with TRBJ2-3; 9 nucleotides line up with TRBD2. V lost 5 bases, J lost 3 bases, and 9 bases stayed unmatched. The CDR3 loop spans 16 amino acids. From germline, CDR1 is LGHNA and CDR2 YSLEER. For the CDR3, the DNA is TGCGCCAGCAGCTTCGAGCTAGCGGGGTCTACAGATACGCAGTATTTT. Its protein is CASSFELAGSTDTQYF.

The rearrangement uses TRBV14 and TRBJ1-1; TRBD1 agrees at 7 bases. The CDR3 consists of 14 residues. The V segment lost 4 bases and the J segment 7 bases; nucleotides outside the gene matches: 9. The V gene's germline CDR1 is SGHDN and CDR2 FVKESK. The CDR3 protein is CASSRLDRAVEAFF. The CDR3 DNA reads TGTGCCAGCAGCCGACTAGACAGGGCTGTTGAAGCTTTCTTT.

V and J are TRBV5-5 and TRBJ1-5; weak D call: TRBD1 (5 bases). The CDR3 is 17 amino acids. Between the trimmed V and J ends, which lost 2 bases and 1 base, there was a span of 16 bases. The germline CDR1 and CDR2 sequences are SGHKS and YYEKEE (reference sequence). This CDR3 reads CASSFSGFQGSNQPQHF. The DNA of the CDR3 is TGTGCCAGCAGCTTTTCTGGGTTTCAGGGAAGCAATCAGCCCCAGCATTTT.

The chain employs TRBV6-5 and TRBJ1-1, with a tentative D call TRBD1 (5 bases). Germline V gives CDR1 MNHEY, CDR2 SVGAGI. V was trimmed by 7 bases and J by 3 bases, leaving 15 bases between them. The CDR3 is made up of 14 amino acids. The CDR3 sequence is CASNRGMEDTEAFF. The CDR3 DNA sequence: TGTGCCAGCAATCGGGGGATGGAGGACACTGAAGCTTTCTTT.

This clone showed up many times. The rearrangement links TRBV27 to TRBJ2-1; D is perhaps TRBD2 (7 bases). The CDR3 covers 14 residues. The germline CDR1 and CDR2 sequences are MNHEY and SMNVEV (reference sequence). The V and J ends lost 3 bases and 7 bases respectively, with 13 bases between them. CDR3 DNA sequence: TGTGCCAGCAGTTTGGGGGGGCCAAGGAATGAGCAGTTCTTC. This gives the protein CASSLGGPRNEQFF.

Here the CDR3 DNA reads TGTGCCAGTGCGTCTACAGATACGCAGTATTTT. Its translation: CASASTDTQYF. The genes are TRBV19 and TRBJ2-3, with D hard to call. V dropped 8 bases and J dropped 3 bases, with 6 bases sitting between them. The CDR3 length is 11 residues. The V gene's germline CDR1 is LNHDA and CDR2 SQIVND (reference sequence).

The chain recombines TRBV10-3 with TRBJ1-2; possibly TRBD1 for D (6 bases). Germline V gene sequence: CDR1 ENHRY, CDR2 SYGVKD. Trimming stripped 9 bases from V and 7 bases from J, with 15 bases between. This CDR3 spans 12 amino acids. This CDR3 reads CAILGRGFGYTF. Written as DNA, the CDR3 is TGTGCCATTCTAGGTAGGGGGTTTGGCTACACCTTC.

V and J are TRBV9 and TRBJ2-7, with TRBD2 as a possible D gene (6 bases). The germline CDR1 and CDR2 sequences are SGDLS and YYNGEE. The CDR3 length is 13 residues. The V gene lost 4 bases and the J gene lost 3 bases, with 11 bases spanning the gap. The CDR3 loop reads CASSPLGGYEQYF. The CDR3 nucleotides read TGTGCCAGCAGCCCCCTGGGGGGCTACGAGCAGTACTTC.

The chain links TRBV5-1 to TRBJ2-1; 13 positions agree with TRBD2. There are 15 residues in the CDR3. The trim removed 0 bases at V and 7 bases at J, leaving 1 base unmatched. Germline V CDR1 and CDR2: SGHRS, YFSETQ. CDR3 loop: CASSLVTSGGNEQFF. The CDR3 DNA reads TGCGCCAGCAGCTTGGTGACTAGCGGGGGGAATGAGCAGTTCTTC.

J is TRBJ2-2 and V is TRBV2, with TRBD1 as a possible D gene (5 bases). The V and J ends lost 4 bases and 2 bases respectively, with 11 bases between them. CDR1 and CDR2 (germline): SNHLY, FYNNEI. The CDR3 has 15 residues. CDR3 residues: CASSAWGRNTGELFF. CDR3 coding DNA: TGTGCCAGCAGTGCGTGGGGCCGCAACACCGGGGAGCTGTTTTTT.